This TCR beta chain is drawn from a study of control samples from healthy donors and cancer patients. Clones were sequenced by immunoSEQ multiplex PCR, and TCRdb holds only the in-frame ones, with some missing. Of about 150,000 clones in the sample, approximately 92% are singletons; the top ten hold approximately 2%. Sequenced sample: blood. The receptor was isolated from a woman between 35 and 50 years old in good health.

CDR3: CASSIELGTMNSPLHF. In DNA, the CDR3 is TGTGCCAGTAGTATAGAGCTGGGGACAATGAATTCACCCCTCCACTTT. The rearrangement uses TRBV19 and TRBJ1-6; maybe TRBD1 (6 bases). Germline-derived CDR1 and CDR2 are LNHDA and SQIVND (reference sequence). The V gene lost 0 bases and the J gene lost 7 bases, with 13 bases spanning the gap. The CDR3 contains 16 residues.